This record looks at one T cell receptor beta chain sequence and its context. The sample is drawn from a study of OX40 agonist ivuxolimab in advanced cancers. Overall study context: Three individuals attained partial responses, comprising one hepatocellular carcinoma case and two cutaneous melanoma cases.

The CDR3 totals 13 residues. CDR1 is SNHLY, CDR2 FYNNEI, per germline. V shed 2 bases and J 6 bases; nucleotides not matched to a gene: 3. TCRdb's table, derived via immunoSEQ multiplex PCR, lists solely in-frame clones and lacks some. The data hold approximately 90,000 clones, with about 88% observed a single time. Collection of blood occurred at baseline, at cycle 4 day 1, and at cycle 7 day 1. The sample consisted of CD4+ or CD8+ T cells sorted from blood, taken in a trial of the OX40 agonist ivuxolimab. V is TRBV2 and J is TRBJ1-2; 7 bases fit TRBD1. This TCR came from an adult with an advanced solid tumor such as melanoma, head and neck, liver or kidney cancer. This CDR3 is CASSENRGDGYTF. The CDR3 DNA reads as TGTGCCAGCAGTGAAAACAGGGGCGATGGCTACACCTTC.